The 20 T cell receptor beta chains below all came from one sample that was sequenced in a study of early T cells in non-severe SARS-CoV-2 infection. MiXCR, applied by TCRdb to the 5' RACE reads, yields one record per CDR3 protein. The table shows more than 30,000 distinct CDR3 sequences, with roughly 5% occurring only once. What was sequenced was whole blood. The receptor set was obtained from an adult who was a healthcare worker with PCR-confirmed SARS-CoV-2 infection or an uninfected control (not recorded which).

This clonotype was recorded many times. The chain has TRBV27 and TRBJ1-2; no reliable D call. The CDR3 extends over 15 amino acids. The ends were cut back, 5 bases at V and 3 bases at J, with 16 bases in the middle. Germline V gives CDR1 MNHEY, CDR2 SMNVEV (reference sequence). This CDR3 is CASSPSYHPDYGYTF. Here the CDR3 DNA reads TGTGCCAGCAGTCCCAGTTATCACCCGGACTATGGCTACACCTTC.

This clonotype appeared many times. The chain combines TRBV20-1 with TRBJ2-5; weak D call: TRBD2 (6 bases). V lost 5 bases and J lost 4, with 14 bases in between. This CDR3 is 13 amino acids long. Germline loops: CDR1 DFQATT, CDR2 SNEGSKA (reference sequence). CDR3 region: CSASGREGETQYF. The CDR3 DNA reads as TGCAGTGCTTCCGGGCGGGAAGGAGAGACCCAGTACTTC.

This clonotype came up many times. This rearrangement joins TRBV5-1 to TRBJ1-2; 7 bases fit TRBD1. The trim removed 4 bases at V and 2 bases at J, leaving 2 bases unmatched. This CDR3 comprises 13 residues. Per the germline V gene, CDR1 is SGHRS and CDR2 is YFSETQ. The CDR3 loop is CASSPTGNYGYTF. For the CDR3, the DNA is TGCGCCAGCAGCCCGACAGGGAACTATGGCTACACCTTC.

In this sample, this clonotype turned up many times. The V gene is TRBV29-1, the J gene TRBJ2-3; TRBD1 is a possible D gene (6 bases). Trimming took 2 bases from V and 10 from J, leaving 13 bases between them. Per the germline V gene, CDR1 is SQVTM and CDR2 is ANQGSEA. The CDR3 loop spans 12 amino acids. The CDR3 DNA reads TGCAGCGTTGAATTAGGGGGAAATCCGCAGTATTTT. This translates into CSVELGGNPQYF.

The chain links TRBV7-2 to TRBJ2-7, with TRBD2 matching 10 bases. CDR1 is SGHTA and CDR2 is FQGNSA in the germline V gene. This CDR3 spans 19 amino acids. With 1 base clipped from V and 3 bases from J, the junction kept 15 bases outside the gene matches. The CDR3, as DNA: TGTGCCAGCAGCTTAGGACCAGGGATCACTAGCGGGACGAACTACGAGCAGTACTTC. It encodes CASSLGPGITSGTNYEQYF.

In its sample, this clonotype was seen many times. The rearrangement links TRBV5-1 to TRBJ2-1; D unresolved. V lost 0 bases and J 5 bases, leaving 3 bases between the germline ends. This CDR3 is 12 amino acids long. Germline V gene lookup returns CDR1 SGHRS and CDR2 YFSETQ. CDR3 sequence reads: CASSLVNNEQFF. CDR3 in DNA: TGCGCCAGCAGCTTGGTTAACAATGAGCAGTTCTTC.

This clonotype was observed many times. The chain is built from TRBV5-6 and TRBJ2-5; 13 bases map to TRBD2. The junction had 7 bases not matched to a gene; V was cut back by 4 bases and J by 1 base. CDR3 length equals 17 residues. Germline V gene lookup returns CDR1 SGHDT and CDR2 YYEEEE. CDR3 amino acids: CASSLRTSGGPQETQYF. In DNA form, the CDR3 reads TGTGCCAGCAGCCTGAGGACTAGCGGGGGACCCCAAGAGACCCAGTACTTC.

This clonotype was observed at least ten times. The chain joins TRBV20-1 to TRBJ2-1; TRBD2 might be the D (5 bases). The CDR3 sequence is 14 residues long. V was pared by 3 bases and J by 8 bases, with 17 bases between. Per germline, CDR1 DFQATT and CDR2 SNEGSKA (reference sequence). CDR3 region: CSARRPEGIDEQFF. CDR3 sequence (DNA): TGCAGTGCTAGGAGGCCCGAGGGAATCGATGAGCAGTTCTTC.

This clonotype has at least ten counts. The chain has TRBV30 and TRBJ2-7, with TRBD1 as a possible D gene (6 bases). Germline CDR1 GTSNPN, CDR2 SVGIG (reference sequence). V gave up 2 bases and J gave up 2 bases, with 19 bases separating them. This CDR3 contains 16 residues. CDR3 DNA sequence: TGTGCCTGGAGTCCGACTCGGACAGCTCCCGCCTACGAGCAGTACTTC. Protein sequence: CAWSPTRTAPAYEQYF.

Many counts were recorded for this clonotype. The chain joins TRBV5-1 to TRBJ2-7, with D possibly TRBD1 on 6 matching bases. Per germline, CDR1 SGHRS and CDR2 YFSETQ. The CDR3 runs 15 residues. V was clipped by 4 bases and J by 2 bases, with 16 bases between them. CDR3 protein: CASSPEPDRTYEQYF. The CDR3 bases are TGCGCCAGCAGCCCAGAACCGGACAGAACCTACGAGCAGTACTTC.

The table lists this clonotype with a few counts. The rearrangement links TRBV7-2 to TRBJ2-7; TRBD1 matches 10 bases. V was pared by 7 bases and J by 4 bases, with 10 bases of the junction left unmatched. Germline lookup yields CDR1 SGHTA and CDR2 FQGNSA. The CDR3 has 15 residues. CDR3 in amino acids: CASTPGPGQGYEQYF. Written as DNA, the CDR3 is TGTGCCAGCACCCCAGGTCCGGGACAGGGGTACGAGCAGTACTTC. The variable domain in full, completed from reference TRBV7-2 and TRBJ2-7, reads GAGVSQSPSNKVTEKGKDVELRCDPISGHTALYWYRQSLGQGLEFLIYFQGNSAPDKSGLPSDRFSAERTGGSVSTLTIQRTQQEDSAVYLCASTPGPGQGYEQYFGPGTRLTVT.

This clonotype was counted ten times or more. The CDR3, as DNA: TGTGCCAGCAGTGTGGAGACATGGTATGGCTACACCTTC. Protein product: CASSVETWYGYTF. This chain connects TRBV6-1 to TRBJ1-2; D remains ambiguous. The length of the CDR3 is 13 residues. From germline, CDR1 is MNHNS and CDR2 SASEGT. The V end lost 4 bases, the J end lost 5 bases, and 11 bases lay between the germline ends.

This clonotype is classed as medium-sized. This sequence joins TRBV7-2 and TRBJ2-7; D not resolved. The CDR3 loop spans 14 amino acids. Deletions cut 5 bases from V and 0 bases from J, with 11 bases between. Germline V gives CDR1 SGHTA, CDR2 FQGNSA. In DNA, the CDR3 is TGTGCCAGCAGCCCTGATGAGACCTCCTACGAGCAGTACTTC. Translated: CASSPDETSYEQYF.

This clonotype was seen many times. The CDR3 DNA sequence: TGCAGTGCTAGATCGCAGGGCAACACCGGGGAGCTGTTTTTT. This codes for CSARSQGNTGELFF. J is TRBJ2-2 and V is TRBV20-1; tentatively, D is TRBD1 (5 bases). The germline CDR1 and CDR2 sequences are DFQATT and SNEGSKA (reference sequence). The CDR3 consists of 14 residues. V was shortened by 2 bases and J by 2 bases, with 9 bases between the two germline ends.

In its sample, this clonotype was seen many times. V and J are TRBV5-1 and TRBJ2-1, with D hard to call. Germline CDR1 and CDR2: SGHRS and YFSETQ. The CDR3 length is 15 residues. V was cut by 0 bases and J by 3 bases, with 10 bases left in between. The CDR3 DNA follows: TGCGCCAGCAGCTTGGCACCTTCCAACTACAATGAGCAGTTCTTC. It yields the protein CASSLAPSNYNEQFF.

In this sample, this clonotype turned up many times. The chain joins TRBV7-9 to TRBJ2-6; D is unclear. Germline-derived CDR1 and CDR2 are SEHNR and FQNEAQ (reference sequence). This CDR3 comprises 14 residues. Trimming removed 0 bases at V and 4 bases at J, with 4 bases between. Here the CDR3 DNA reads TGTGCCAGCAGCTTAGCGGAGGGGGCCAACGTCCTGACTTTC. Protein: CASSLAEGANVLTF.

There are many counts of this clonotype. The CDR3 loop reads CASSSRTGWGSYEQYF. The CDR3 coding sequence is TGTGCCAGCAGCTCCCGGACAGGTTGGGGCTCCTACGAGCAGTACTTC. The chain combines TRBV7-2 with TRBJ2-7, with 7 bases matching TRBD1. CDR3 length: 16 residues. V lost 4 bases to trimming and J lost 0 bases; unmatched junction nucleotides: 9. Looked up from germline, CDR1 is SGHTA and CDR2 is FQGNSA.

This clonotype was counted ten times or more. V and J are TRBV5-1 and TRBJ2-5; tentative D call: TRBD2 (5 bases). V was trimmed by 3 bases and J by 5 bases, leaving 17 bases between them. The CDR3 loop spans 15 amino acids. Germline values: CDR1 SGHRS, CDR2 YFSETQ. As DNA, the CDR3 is TGCGCCAGCAGCTCGACCGGGGTAGAAGTGGAGACCCAGTACTTC. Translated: CASSSTGVEVETQYF. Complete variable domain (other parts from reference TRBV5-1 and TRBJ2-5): KAGVTQTPRYLIKTRGQQVTLSCSPISGHRSVSWYQQTPGQGLQFLFEYFSETQRNKGNFPGRFSGRQFSNSRSEMNVSTLELGDSALYLCASSSTGVEVETQYFGPGTRLLVL.

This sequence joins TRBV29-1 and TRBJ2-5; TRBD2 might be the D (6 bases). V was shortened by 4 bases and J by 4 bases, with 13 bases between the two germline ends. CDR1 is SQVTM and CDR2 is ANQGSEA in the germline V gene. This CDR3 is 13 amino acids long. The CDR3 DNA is TGCAGCGTTGGGGGAACCGGGGGAGAGACCCAGTACTTC. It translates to CSVGGTGGETQYF.

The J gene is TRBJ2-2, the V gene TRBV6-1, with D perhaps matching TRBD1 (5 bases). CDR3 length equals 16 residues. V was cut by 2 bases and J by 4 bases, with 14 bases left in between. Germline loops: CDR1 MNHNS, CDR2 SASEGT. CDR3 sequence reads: CASSEQFGAATGELFF. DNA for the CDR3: TGTGCCAGCAGTGAACAGTTTGGGGCCGCCACCGGGGAGCTGTTTTTT.